The 31 T cell receptor beta chains below all came from one sample that was sequenced in a study of cytomegalovirus exposure and HLA in healthy donors. Assay used: immunoSEQ multiplex PCR; TCRdb lists only in-frame clones, some missing. The sample carries over 250,000 clones, approximately 90% recorded once. What was sequenced was PBMCs. The receptors stem from a woman younger than 45 in good health and CMV-seropositive.

The genes are TRBV6-1 and TRBJ2-7; tentatively, D is TRBD1 (5 bases). The CDR3 spans 14 residues. Germline V lookup: CDR1 MNHNS, CDR2 SASEGT. Trimming removed 5 bases at V and 0 bases at J, with 11 bases between. The CDR3 region is CASSFGRVSYEQYF. The CDR3 DNA follows: TGTGCCAGCAGTTTCGGCAGGGTCTCCTACGAGCAGTACTTC.

This clone has just a few counts. The gene calls are TRBV10-1 and TRBJ2-2; 14 nucleotides align to TRBD2. Losses at the gene ends were 10 bases for V and 0 bases for J; bases not matched to a gene: 4. Germline V lookup: CDR1 WNHNN, CDR2 SYGVQD (reference sequence). There are 16 residues in the CDR3. The CDR3 nucleotides are TGCGCCACCCGGACTAGCGGGGGGCCGAACACCGGGGAGCTGTTTTTT. Translating gives CATRTSGGPNTGELFF.

The chain recombines TRBV6-5 with TRBJ1-1, with D hard to call. V was shortened by 6 bases and J by 1 base, with 12 bases between the two germline ends. This CDR3 has 14 amino acids. The germline gives CDR1 MNHEY, CDR2 SVGAGI. For the CDR3, the DNA is TGTGCCAGCAGAGACGTTCTGGGGAACACTGAAGCTTTCTTT. Encoded protein: CASRDVLGNTEAFF.

This sequence joins TRBV9 and TRBJ1-4; no firm D call. V shed 0 bases and J shed 6 bases, with 9 bases lying between them. The CDR3 extends over 14 amino acids. CDR1 SGDLS and CDR2 YYNGEE come from the germline V gene. CDR3 DNA sequence: TGTGCCAGCAGCGTAGAGGTGACGGATGAAAAACTGTTTTTT. This gives the protein CASSVEVTDEKLFF. Complete variable domain (other parts from reference TRBV9 and TRBJ1-4): DSGVTQTPKHLITATGQRVTLRCSPRSGDLSVYWYQQSLDQGLQFLIQYYNGEERAKGNILERFSAQQFPDLHSELNLSSLELGDSALYFCASSVEVTDEKLFFGSGTQLSVL.

V is TRBV20-1 and J is TRBJ2-3; no definite D call. Germline CDR1 DFQATT, CDR2 SNEGSKA (reference sequence). Trimming stripped 0 bases from V and 10 bases from J, with 5 bases between. The CDR3 totals 10 residues. CDR3 residues: CSARDLSQYF. The CDR3 coding sequence is TGCAGTGCTAGAGATCTGTCGCAGTATTTT.

The rearrangement joins TRBV15 to TRBJ2-5; a weak D match, TRBD1 (5 bases). The V gene's germline CDR1 is LNHNV and CDR2 YYDKDF (reference sequence). This CDR3 is 15 amino acids long. Trimming took 0 bases from V and 4 from J, leaving 12 bases between them. The CDR3 here is CATSRDWTQGETQYF. The CDR3 nucleotides are TGTGCCACCAGCAGAGATTGGACCCAGGGAGAGACCCAGTACTTC.

This clone is a singleton in its sample. This sample also contains other DNA sequences that code for the same CDR3. The gene calls are TRBV5-1 and TRBJ2-1; D is uncertain. Germline V gene lookup returns CDR1 SGHRS and CDR2 YFSETQ. V was cut by 0 bases and J by 2 bases, with 6 bases left in between. This CDR3 region has 14 residues. DNA of the CDR3: TGCGCCAGCAGCTTGGGTCAGGCCTACAATGAGCAGTTCTTC. Translating gives CASSLGQAYNEQFF.

CDR3 DNA: TGTGCCAGCAGCTTAGGTGGAGAGAACACTGAAGCTTTCTTT. Amino acids: CASSLGGENTEAFF. The genes are TRBV7-8 and TRBJ1-1; D remains unclear. CDR1 is SGHVS and CDR2 is FQNEAQ in the germline V gene. The CDR3 has 14 residues. V was trimmed by 1 base and J by 1 base, leaving 7 bases between them.

The chain recombines TRBV18 with TRBJ2-7, with D perhaps TRBD2 (7 bases). The germline gives CDR1 KGHSH, CDR2 LQKENI. V dropped 3 bases and J dropped 3 bases, with 15 bases sitting between them. This CDR3 contains 15 residues. The chain's CDR3 is CASSPLQGGLYEQYF. CDR3 DNA: TGTGCCAGCTCACCCTTACAGGGAGGGCTCTACGAGCAGTACTTC.

The chain employs TRBV7-2 and TRBJ2-7; D is uncertain. The ends were cut back, 3 bases at V and 2 bases at J, with 5 bases in the middle. There are 12 residues in the CDR3. CDR1 SGHTA and CDR2 FQGNSA come from the germline V gene. As DNA, the CDR3 is TGTGCCAGCAGCTTCCGGGCCTACGAGCAGTACTTC. Its translation: CASSFRAYEQYF.

The gene calls are TRBV30 and TRBJ1-3; D ambiguous. Germline CDR1 and CDR2: GTSNPN and SVGIG (reference sequence). CDR3 length: 11 amino acids. The CDR3 coding sequence is TGTGCACATGCCAGCCGAAACACCATATATTTT. Its protein is CAHASRNTIYF.

The chain employs TRBV7-9 and TRBJ1-5, with TRBD1 as a possible D gene (5 bases). V was clipped by 5 bases and J by 6 bases, with 11 bases between them. The CDR3 has 13 residues. From germline, CDR1 is SEHNR and CDR2 FQNEAQ (reference sequence). This CDR3 is CASSKDGGQPQHF. The CDR3 DNA reads as TGTGCCAGCAGCAAGGATGGGGGTCAGCCCCAGCATTTT.

The table lists this clone with a few counts. The V gene is TRBV19, the J gene TRBJ2-5; TRBD2 matches 14 bases. In germline, CDR1 is LNHDA, CDR2 SQIVND (reference sequence). Trimming took 8 bases from V and 8 from J; bases not matched to a gene: 10. The CDR3 extends over 15 amino acids. CDR3 loop: CASSGTSGRLETQYF. Written as DNA, the CDR3 is TGTGCCAGTTCAGGGACTAGCGGGAGACTTGAAACCCAGTACTTC.

The chain combines TRBV18 with TRBJ2-1; TRBD2 matches at 11 bases. Trimming at V came to 0 bases and at J to 5 bases, leaving 3 bases not matched to a gene. The length of the CDR3 is 16 residues. The V gene's germline CDR1 is KGHSH and CDR2 LQKENI. Here the CDR3 reads CASSPPLAGGHNEQFF. Here the CDR3 DNA reads TGTGCCAGCTCACCACCTCTAGCGGGGGGACACAATGAGCAGTTCTTC.

This rearrangement joins TRBV14 to TRBJ2-7; D remains ambiguous. The CDR3 is made up of 16 amino acids. V was shortened by 0 bases and J by 5 bases, with 17 bases between the two germline ends. Germline loops: CDR1 SGHDN, CDR2 FVKESK. The CDR3 sequence: CASSQEFSALFDEQYF. The CDR3 DNA reads as TGTGCCAGCAGCCAAGAATTTTCAGCGCTGTTCGACGAGCAGTACTTC.

This clone appeared a single time. The chain links TRBV27 to TRBJ1-5; possibly TRBD1 for D (6 bases). CDR1 and CDR2 (germline): MNHEY, SMNVEV (reference sequence). This CDR3 comprises 16 residues. V shed 2 bases and J shed 6 bases, with 17 bases lying between them. The CDR3 is CASSLRGRGVIQPQHF. The CDR3 DNA reads as TGTGCCAGCAGTTTAAGAGGCAGGGGCGTCATTCAGCCCCAGCATTTT.

The chain is built from TRBV27 and TRBJ2-7; TRBD1 aligns across 7 bases. V lost 5 bases, J lost 2 bases, and 3 bases stayed unmatched. This CDR3 has 13 residues. Germline CDR1 is MNHEY and CDR2 is SMNVEV (reference sequence). In DNA, the CDR3 is TGTGCCAGCAGTACAGGGGCGCCCTACGAGCAGTACTTC. Translating gives CASSTGAPYEQYF.

This chain uses TRBV7-2 with TRBJ1-2, with 7 bases that match TRBD1. The CDR3 runs to 15 residues. V was pared by 1 base and J by 4 bases, with 6 bases of the junction left unmatched. Germline values: CDR1 SGHTA, CDR2 FQGNSA. The CDR3 is CASSLEDRTTYGYTF. Written as DNA, the CDR3 is TGTGCCAGCAGCTTAGAGGACAGGACTACCTATGGCTACACCTTC.

The rearrangement joins TRBV6-6 to TRBJ1-4, with no clear D. Germline values: CDR1 MNHNY, CDR2 SVGAGI (reference sequence). The CDR3 length is 11 residues. Deletions cut 6 bases from V and 12 bases from J, with 11 bases between. As DNA, the CDR3 is TGTGCCAGCAGCCCACGGGTTGAACTGTTTTTT. Amino acid sequence: CASSPRVELFF.

The chain uses TRBV5-1 and TRBJ2-7; tentatively, D is TRBD1 (6 bases). The V and J ends lost 6 bases and 3 bases respectively, with 16 bases between them. The CDR3 runs 14 residues. Germline V gives CDR1 SGHRS, CDR2 YFSETQ. The CDR3 sequence is CASTQDSGSYEQYF. CDR3 coding DNA: TGCGCCAGCACCCAGGACAGTGGAAGCTACGAGCAGTACTTC.

The rearrangement links TRBV4-2 to TRBJ2-3, with 8 bases identical to TRBD2. J was trimmed by 4 bases and V by 4 bases; bases with no gene match: 7. This CDR3 is 15 amino acids long. The germline V gene encodes CDR1 LGHNA and CDR2 YNFKEQ. The CDR3 loop reads CASSLLAEGADTQYF. The CDR3 bases are TGTGCCAGCAGCCTACTAGCGGAGGGTGCAGATACGCAGTATTTT.

This clone appeared a few times. V is TRBV9 and J is TRBJ2-2; D gene unclear. V lost 2 bases and J 5 bases, leaving 10 bases between the germline ends. The germline gives CDR1 SGDLS, CDR2 YYNGEE. This CDR3 is 14 amino acids long. CDR3 in DNA: TGTGCCAGCAGCGTCATAGCTGAGACCGGGGAGCTGTTTTTT. This codes for CASSVIAETGELFF.

The chain carries TRBV20-1 and TRBJ2-7; D uncertain. Deletions cut 3 bases from V and 6 bases from J, with 6 bases between. The CDR3 has 10 residues. Germline V gene lookup returns CDR1 DFQATT and CDR2 SNEGSKA (reference sequence). The CDR3 loop is CSASYTEQYF. The CDR3 DNA sequence: TGCAGTGCTAGTTACACCGAGCAGTACTTC.

This chain links TRBV13 with TRBJ1-3, with 7 bases identical to TRBD1. After removal of 6 bases from V and 2 bases from J, the junction contained 7 bases not matched to a gene. The germline V gene has CDR1 PRHDT and CDR2 FYEKMQ (reference sequence). The CDR3 totals 15 residues. This chain's CDR3 is CASSQTGQPGNTIYF. The CDR3 DNA is TGTGCCAGCAGTCAAACGGGACAGCCTGGAAACACCATATATTTT. Full variable domain (rest looked up from reference TRBV13 and TRBJ1-3): AAGVIQSPRHLIKEKRETATLKCYPIPRHDTVYWYQQGPGQDPQFLISFYEKMQSDKGSIPDRFSAQQFSDYHSELNMSSLELGDSALYFCASSQTGQPGNTIYFGEGSWLTVV.

This clone was counted a single time. This chain uses TRBV9 with TRBJ1-6; D gene uncertain. Germline V gene lookup returns CDR1 SGDLS and CDR2 YYNGEE. Trimming took 4 bases from V and 0 from J, leaving 20 bases between them. The CDR3 has 19 residues. The CDR3 protein is CASSTNALTKSSYNSPLHF. Written as DNA, the CDR3 is TGTGCCAGCAGCACAAACGCTTTAACAAAAAGCTCCTATAATTCACCCCTCCACTTT.

Here the CDR3 reads CASSLVGDGSNIQYF. CDR3 DNA: TGTGCCAGCAGCTTGGTGGGGGACGGATCGAACATTCAGTACTTC. This chain joins TRBV5-6 and TRBJ2-4; D could derive from TRBD1 or TRBD2 (5 bases each). The germline V gene has CDR1 SGHDT and CDR2 YYEEEE. This CDR3 has 15 residues. Trimming shortened V by 0 bases and J by 7 bases, and 14 bases separated the two germline ends.

The chain combines TRBV19 with TRBJ1-2; no clear D gene. From germline, CDR1 is LNHDA and CDR2 SQIVND (reference sequence). The CDR3 has 15 residues. Trimming removed 1 base at V and 0 bases at J, with 9 bases between. The CDR3 here is CASSIGPGSNYGYTF. In DNA form, the CDR3 reads TGTGCCAGTAGTATAGGACCCGGATCTAACTATGGCTACACCTTC.

The chain recombines TRBV28 with TRBJ2-7; D remains unclear. This CDR3 contains 12 residues. Trimming pared 7 bases from V and 0 bases from J, leaving 7 bases between. Per germline, CDR1 MDHEN and CDR2 SYDVKM. The CDR3 coding sequence is TGTGCCAGCACTGTCAGCTCCTACGAGCAGTACTTC. Its translation: CASTVSSYEQYF.

The chain uses TRBV7-2 and TRBJ2-7; 12 bases align to TRBD2. The CDR3 has 18 residues. Germline CDR1 reads SGHTA; CDR2 reads FQGNSA. Germline trimming cut 3 bases from V and 1 base from J; bases unmatched to any gene: 10. The CDR3, as DNA: TGTGCCAGCAGCTTGGGACTACCGGGGACTAGCGGGTCCTACGAGCAGTACTTC. Encoded protein: CASSLGLPGTSGSYEQYF.

V gene TRBV6-6 combines with J gene TRBJ2-6; maybe TRBD1 (5 bases). There are 16 residues in the CDR3. The germline V and J ends were trimmed by 0 bases and 2 bases, with 8 bases remaining between them. Germline CDR1 and CDR2: MNHNY and SVGAGI (reference sequence). CDR3 protein: CASSYSQGAGANVLTF. Written as DNA, the CDR3 is TGTGCCAGCAGTTACTCGCAGGGTGCTGGGGCCAACGTCCTGACTTTC.

This clone appeared a single time. The chain joins TRBV4-1 to TRBJ2-6; 11 bases align to TRBD1. This CDR3 is built from 18 residues. With V trimmed by 1 base and J by 0 bases, 2 bases remained unmatched. Looked up from germline, CDR1 is MGHRA and CDR2 is YSYEKL. The CDR3 sequence is CASSQGDRGFSGANVLTF. The CDR3 DNA reads as TGCGCCAGCAGCCAAGGGGACAGGGGGTTCTCTGGGGCCAACGTCCTGACTTTC.